The 13 T cell receptor beta chains below all came from one sample that was sequenced in a study of cytomegalovirus exposure and HLA in healthy donors. The PCR made use of 60 Vbeta and 13 Jbeta primers. Sequencing used immunoSEQ multiplex PCR; TCRdb keeps in-frame clones, though not all of them. The sample holds about 200,000 clones; under 85% are singletons and the top ten take less than 2%. Sequenced: PBMCs. The receptors were gathered from a man aged 45-65 years in good health and CMV-seronegative.

This chain connects TRBV18 to TRBJ2-2, with 9 bases fitting TRBD1. The ends lost 3 bases at V and 7 bases at J; junction bases unmatched: 6. The germline V gene has CDR1 KGHSH and CDR2 LQKENI. This CDR3 has 15 amino acids. In DNA form, the CDR3 reads TGTGCCAGCTCACCGAGACAGGGGGAAATCGGGGAGCTGTTTTTT. It translates to CASSPRQGEIGELFF.

To note about this clone: A read error may account for a junction end that differs from germline. V gene TRBV5-1 combines with J gene TRBJ2-4; TRBD1 matches at 8 bases. Germline CDR1 reads SGHRS; CDR2 reads YFSETQ. The CDR3 runs 17 residues. The CDR3 reads CASSSEIGQGPKNIQYF. The CDR3 nucleotides read TGCGCTAGCAGCTCGGAAATAGGACAGGGCCCCAAAAACATTCAGTACTTC.

The rearrangement uses TRBV19 and TRBJ2-2; 15 bases fit TRBD2. The V gene end was trimmed by 4 bases and the J gene end by 3 bases; junction bases not matched to a gene: 3. This CDR3 has 17 amino acids. Germline V lookup: CDR1 LNHDA, CDR2 SQIVND (reference sequence). In nucleotides, the CDR3 is TGTGCCAGTAGTACTCGGACTAGCGGGAGGGACACCGGGGAGCTGTTTTTT. It yields the protein CASSTRTSGRDTGELFF.

This chain connects TRBV28 to TRBJ1-2, with 7 nucleotides matching TRBD1. There are 13 residues in the CDR3. Trimming took 6 bases from V and 2 from J; bases not matched to a gene: 3. Germline CDR1 MDHEN, CDR2 SYDVKM. The CDR3 region has the DNA TGTGCCAGCAGACAACAGGGGAACTATGGCTACACCTTC. Amino acid sequence: CASRQQGNYGYTF.

The gene calls are TRBV28 and TRBJ1-1; 11 nucleotides align to TRBD1. This CDR3 contains 18 residues. Trimming removed 7 bases from V and 4 bases from J; junction bases left unmatched: 17. Germline loops: CDR1 MDHEN, CDR2 SYDVKM. This CDR3 is CASKGASLTGTGGTEAFF. DNA of the CDR3: TGTGCCAGCAAGGGGGCATCCCTTACCGGGACAGGGGGCACTGAAGCTTTCTTT.

V usage is TRBV19 and J usage is TRBJ2-6, with D possibly TRBD1 on 6 matching bases. V was clipped by 3 bases and J by 0 bases, with 9 bases between them. The CDR3 covers 16 residues. The germline gives CDR1 LNHDA, CDR2 SQIVND (reference sequence). CDR3 sequence reads: CASSITGRSGANVLTF. The CDR3 nucleotides read TGTGCCAGTAGTATTACAGGGCGCTCTGGGGCCAACGTCCTGACTTTC.

Only a few counts were recorded for this clone. This chain joins TRBV28 and TRBJ2-5, with D possibly being TRBD2 (5 bases). Germline CDR1 and CDR2: MDHEN and SYDVKM. This CDR3 region has 14 residues. Trimming took 4 bases from V and 2 from J, leaving 11 bases between them. The CDR3 sequence is CASSSERRQETQYF. The DNA of the CDR3 is TGTGCCAGCAGTTCGGAGCGGAGACAAGAGACCCAGTACTTC.

The chain links TRBV2 to TRBJ1-5; 7 nucleotides agree with TRBD1. The CDR3 covers 14 residues. V was clipped by 5 bases and J by 3 bases; unmatched bases: 4. CDR1 and CDR2 from the germline V gene are SNHLY and FYNNEI. This chain's CDR3 is CASSPTGYNQPQHF. For the CDR3, the DNA is TGTGCCAGCAGTCCGACAGGGTACAATCAGCCCCAGCATTTT.

This clone was counted a few times. The rearrangement joins TRBV5-4 to TRBJ2-1; D may be TRBD1 (5 bases). The CDR3 spans 13 residues. Trimming shortened V by 1 base and J by 5 bases, and 7 bases separated the two germline ends. Germline V gene lookup returns CDR1 SGHNT and CDR2 YYREEE (reference sequence). The CDR3 reads CASSLRGNNEQFF. CDR3 bases: TGTGCCAGCAGCTTGAGGGGTAACAATGAGCAGTTCTTC.

The V and J genes are TRBV28 and TRBJ2-1; D perhaps matches TRBD2 (5 bases). Germline V gene lookup returns CDR1 MDHEN and CDR2 SYDVKM. The CDR3 is 10 amino acids. V was clipped by 7 bases and J by 11 bases, with 9 bases between them. Here the CDR3 reads CASTGSQQFF. CDR3 nucleotides: TGTGCCAGCACGGGGTCCCAGCAGTTCTTC.

The CDR3 nucleotides read TGTGCCAGCTCCCCCGTAGCAGTTGCAACTAATGAAAAACTGTTTTTT. Translation gives CASSPVAVATNEKLFF. The chain links TRBV18 to TRBJ1-4; D remains unclear. V gave up 6 bases and J gave up 0 bases, with 14 bases separating them. The CDR3 runs to 16 residues. The germline gives CDR1 KGHSH, CDR2 LQKENI.

The V gene is TRBV4-1, the J gene TRBJ1-1; no firm D call. The germline V gene has CDR1 MGHRA and CDR2 YSYEKL. V was shortened by 4 bases and J by 6 bases, with 24 bases between the two germline ends. The CDR3 sequence is 17 residues long. CDR3 sequence (DNA): TGCGCCAGCAGCCCGATCAGCATGGGCCTTACCCCACCTGAAGCTTTCTTT. Protein: CASSPISMGLTPPEAFF.

This clone appeared once. A junction end diverges from the germline sequence, so it may reflect a read error. The rearrangement joins TRBV29-1 to TRBJ2-1, with D tentatively TRBD2 (5 bases). This CDR3 is 15 amino acids long. The germline gives CDR1 SQVTM, CDR2 ANQGSEA. The CDR3 coding sequence is TGCAGCGTTGGGGGAGAACAGACTCAAAACAATGAGCACTTCTTC. Translated, it gives CSVGGEQTQNNEHFF.